The 19 T cell receptor beta chains reported below all come from one sample, sequenced in a study of T cell responses to AZD1222 COVID-19 vaccine. The protocol was immunoSEQ multiplex PCR, while the TCRdb copy is restricted to in-frame clones and leaves out a portion. Among 190,000 or so clones listed, approximately 91% were seen once. The sequenced sample was peripheral blood, obtained 28 days after the second AZD1222 dose. The receptors were sampled from an adult who received the AZD1222 COVID-19 vaccine.

CDR3 sequence: CASSSSGQGFNGESPDTQYF. The CDR3 nucleotides are TGTGCCAGCAGTTCCTCGGGACAGGGGTTCAACGGGGAGAGCCCAGATACGCAGTATTTT. The chain carries TRBV28 and TRBJ2-3, with 10 nucleotides matching TRBD1. The CDR3 spans 20 residues. With V trimmed by 4 bases and J by 4 bases, 20 bases remained unmatched. Germline V gene data show CDR1 as MDHEN and CDR2 as SYDVKM.

This rearrangement joins TRBV5-1 to TRBJ2-3, with 7 bases lining up with TRBD2. Germline V gene sequence: CDR1 SGHRS, CDR2 YFSETQ. The CDR3 covers 17 residues. J lost 4 bases, V lost 2 bases, and 13 bases had no gene match. CDR3 DNA sequence: TGCGCCAGCAGCTTCTTCGGGCGGGAGAGGTCGGCAGATACGCAGTATTTT. It yields the protein CASSFFGRERSADTQYF. The whole variable domain, filled in from reference TRBV5-1 and TRBJ2-3, reads KAGVTQTPRYLIKTRGQQVTLSCSPISGHRSVSWYQQTPGQGLQFLFEYFSETQRNKGNFPGRFSGRQFSNSRSEMNVSTLELGDSALYLCASSFFGRERSADTQYFGPGTRLTVL.

The gene calls are TRBV27 and TRBJ2-7; D is undetermined. The CDR3 consists of 14 residues. The V and J ends lost 8 bases and 0 bases respectively, with 14 bases between them. Germline CDR1 MNHEY, CDR2 SMNVEV (reference sequence). Here the CDR3 DNA reads TGTGCCAGCTCGACTTTCCTTCTCTCCTACGAGCAGTACTTC. It translates to CASSTFLLSYEQYF.

V and J are TRBV15 and TRBJ2-2; 10 nucleotides align to TRBD1. The germline CDR1 and CDR2 sequences are LNHNV and YYDKDF (reference sequence). V lost 3 bases, J lost 4 bases, and 8 bases stayed unmatched. The CDR3 is made up of 17 amino acids. This chain's CDR3 is CATSSETGGEVTGELFF. CDR3 nucleotide sequence: TGTGCCACCAGCAGCGAGACAGGGGGCGAGGTCACCGGGGAGCTGTTTTTT.

J is TRBJ2-1 and V is TRBV10-3; TRBD2 agrees at 13 bases. CDR3 length equals 13 residues. The V gene's germline CDR1 is ENHRY and CDR2 SYGVKD. The V gene end was trimmed by 10 bases and the J gene end by 5 bases; junction bases not matched to a gene: 2. The CDR3 region is CATGTSGDNEQFF. CDR3 DNA sequence: TGTGCCACCGGGACTAGCGGGGACAATGAGCAGTTCTTC.

This clone was seen a single time. The chain joins TRBV5-1 to TRBJ2-1; 10 nucleotides agree with TRBD1. Germline trimming cut 4 bases from V and 3 bases from J; bases unmatched to any gene: 4. The CDR3 is 15 amino acids. CDR1 and CDR2 from the germline V gene are SGHRS and YFSETQ. The DNA for the CDR3 is TGCGCCAGCAGCCCCGGGACAGGGGTCTACAATGAGCAGTTCTTC. It encodes CASSPGTGVYNEQFF.

The chain links TRBV5-1 to TRBJ2-7, with TRBD1 as a possible D gene (6 bases). The CDR3 spans 12 residues. Trimming pared 6 bases from V and 1 base from J, leaving 8 bases between. Germline values: CDR1 SGHRS, CDR2 YFSETQ. This CDR3 reads CASIRGSYEQYF. CDR3 DNA: TGCGCCAGCATCAGGGGATCCTACGAGCAGTACTTC.

The V gene is TRBV18, the J gene TRBJ1-1; a weak D match, TRBD1 (6 bases). The V and J ends lost 6 bases and 3 bases respectively, with 14 bases between them. Germline CDR1 reads KGHSH; CDR2 reads LQKENI. The CDR3 has 14 amino acids. The CDR3 region has the DNA TGTGCCAGCTCTCCCCGGGGGGCCGACACTGAAGCTTTCTTT. This gives the protein CASSPRGADTEAFF.

This clone was found once. The V and J genes are TRBV25-1 and TRBJ2-7; TRBD2 aligns across 9 bases. The CDR3 totals 15 residues. Germline loops: CDR1 MGHDK, CDR2 SYGVNS. V shed 4 bases, J shed 4 bases, and the junction held 8 bases outside the gene matches. This CDR3 is CASSGRLADMYEQYF. In DNA form, the CDR3 reads TGTGCCAGCAGTGGGCGACTAGCGGATATGTACGAGCAGTACTTC.

The chain combines TRBV7-2 with TRBJ2-2, with D possibly TRBD1 on 6 matching bases. Germline V gives CDR1 SGHTA, CDR2 FQGNSA. This CDR3 has 18 residues. Trimming stripped 2 bases from V and 5 bases from J, with 21 bases between. The CDR3 loop reads CASSLPGDLGLRTGELFF. The CDR3 nucleotides are TGTGCCAGCAGCTTACCAGGGGACCTAGGACTTCGGACCGGGGAGCTGTTTTTT. Full variable domain (outside the CDR3, taken from reference TRBV7-2 and TRBJ2-2): GAGVSQSPSNKVTEKGKDVELRCDPISGHTALYWYRQSLGQGLEFLIYFQGNSAPDKSGLPSDRFSAERTGGSVSTLTIQRTQQEDSAVYLCASSLPGDLGLRTGELFFGEGSRLTVL.

The chain employs TRBV12-5 and TRBJ2-7, with 9 bases matching TRBD1. CDR1 is LGHNT, CDR2 FRNRAP, per germline. The ends lost 2 bases at V and 5 bases at J; junction bases unmatched: 13. This CDR3 region has 17 residues. CDR3 loop: CASGLPGFRDRDHEQYF. The CDR3 bases are TGTGCTAGTGGTTTGCCAGGTTTCCGGGACAGGGACCACGAGCAGTACTTC. The whole variable domain, remainder taken from reference TRBV12-5 and TRBJ2-7, is DARVTQTPRHKVTEMGQEVTMRCQPILGHNTVFWYRQTMMQGLELLAYFRNRAPLDDSGMPKDRFSAEMPDATLATLKIQPSEPRDSAVYFCASGLPGFRDRDHEQYFGPGTRLTVT.

The table lists this clone with a count of one. V and J are TRBV5-1 and TRBJ1-6, with TRBD1 identical over 9 bases. This CDR3 has 15 amino acids. Germline CDR1 SGHRS, CDR2 YFSETQ. Germline trimming cut 3 bases from V and 7 bases from J; bases unmatched to any gene: 5. Here the CDR3 DNA reads TGCGCCAGCAGCTATCAGGGGACAGGGAATTCACCCCTCCACTTT. It specifies CASSYQGTGNSPLHF.

J is TRBJ2-2 and V is TRBV5-1; tentatively, D is TRBD2 (6 bases). Trimming removed 5 bases from V and 1 base from J, with 9 bases in between. The CDR3 runs to 14 residues. Per germline, CDR1 SGHRS and CDR2 YFSETQ. CDR3 nucleotides: TGCGCCAGCAGTCGGGGACTGAACACCGGGGAGCTGTTTTTT. As protein: CASSRGLNTGELFF.

The chain uses TRBV5-1 and TRBJ2-3; 7 bases line up with TRBD2. V was pared by 3 bases and J by 2 bases, with 9 bases of the junction left unmatched. CDR3 length equals 16 residues. CDR1 and CDR2 (germline): SGHRS, YFSETQ. CDR3 region: CASSSTSPLNTDTQYF. The CDR3 DNA reads TGCGCCAGCAGCTCGACTAGCCCGTTGAACACAGATACGCAGTATTTT.

V and J are TRBV30 and TRBJ2-7; no clear D gene. V was pared by 0 bases and J by 4 bases, with 7 bases between. The CDR3 is 12 amino acids. The germline V gene has CDR1 GTSNPN and CDR2 SVGIG (reference sequence). The CDR3 DNA sequence: TGTGCCTGGAGTGTACATTATTACGAGCAGTACTTC. It yields the protein CAWSVHYYEQYF. The entire variable domain, with the rest obtained from reference TRBV30 and TRBJ2-7, is as follows: SQTIHQWPATLVQPVGSPLSLECTVEGTSNPNLYWYRQAAGRGLQLLFYSVGIGQISSEVPQNLSASRPQDRQFILSSKKLLLSDSGFYLCAWSVHYYEQYFGPGTRLTVT.

The chain couples TRBV7-2 to TRBJ2-5, with a weak D call TRBD1 (5 bases). This CDR3 comprises 15 residues. V was pared by 3 bases and J by 2 bases, with 13 bases between. Germline CDR1 reads SGHTA; CDR2 reads FQGNSA. CDR3 region: CASSFIMGRQETQYF. The CDR3 DNA follows: TGTGCCAGCAGCTTTATCATGGGGCGGCAAGAGACCCAGTACTTC.

This clone was seen just once. The chain has TRBV9 and TRBJ1-2; the D is unclear. The V end lost 4 bases, the J end lost 0 bases, and 7 bases lay between the germline ends. The CDR3 covers 13 residues. In germline, CDR1 is SGDLS, CDR2 YYNGEE. DNA for the CDR3: TGTGCCAGCAGCCAGACATCTAACTATGGCTACACCTTC. It translates to CASSQTSNYGYTF.

This chain joins TRBV11-3 and TRBJ2-7, with a possible D match to TRBD1 (6 bases). Germline V gene lookup returns CDR1 SGHNT and CDR2 YENEEA. The CDR3 has 16 residues. The V end was cut by 4 bases, the J end by 1 base, with 17 bases between. The CDR3 loop is CASSSYFGQTSYEQYF. In DNA, the CDR3 is TGTGCCAGCAGCTCCTACTTCGGACAGACTTCCTACGAGCAGTACTTC. Full variable domain (outside the CDR3, taken from reference TRBV11-3 and TRBJ2-7): EAGVVQSPRYKIIEKKQPVAFWCNPISGHNTLYWYLQNLGQGPELLIRYENEEAVDDSQLPKDRFSAERLKGVDSTLKIQPAELGDSAVYLCASSSYFGQTSYEQYFGPGTRLTVT.

This chain links TRBV2 with TRBJ2-7, with unresolved D. This CDR3 contains 13 residues. Germline V gene sequence: CDR1 SNHLY, CDR2 FYNNEI. The V end lost 6 bases, the J end lost 2 bases, and 11 bases lay between the germline ends. Here the CDR3 DNA reads TGTGCCAGCAGCGGCGACGGCCCCTACGAGCAGTACTTC. Its protein is CASSGDGPYEQYF.